What follows is one TCR beta chain and its context. CDR3 size: 18 residues. Trimming took 4 bases from V and 0 from J; bases not matched to a gene: 8. Germline V gene data show CDR1 as MNHNS and CDR2 as SASEGT. These data come from a study of blood T cell repertoires in COVID-19. Study details: Whether acute or convalescent, the COVID-19 samples came from the United States, Italy and Spain. In each case, the material was cDNA or gDNA derived from T cells, B-cell-depleted T cells, or PBMCs.

As processed by the authors: It was from reference gene primer amplification that nucleated cell counts were estimated. Generated by immunoSEQ multiplex PCR, the TCRdb table keeps only in-frame clones and is missing some. V and J calls and clone size are given by that table; D and trimming were obtained from the DNA. The sample shows a few hundred thousand clones, over 65% of them seen only once. The sequenced material came from peripheral blood. The sequence was obtained from a man aged 55 to 70 who had recovered from COVID-19. The gene calls are TRBV6-1 and TRBJ2-6, with 8 bases aligning to TRBD1. CDR3 coding DNA: TGTGCCAGCAGTGCGGACAGGGTTGCCTCCTCTGGGGCCAACGTCCTGACTTTC. Protein: CASSADRVASSGANVLTF.